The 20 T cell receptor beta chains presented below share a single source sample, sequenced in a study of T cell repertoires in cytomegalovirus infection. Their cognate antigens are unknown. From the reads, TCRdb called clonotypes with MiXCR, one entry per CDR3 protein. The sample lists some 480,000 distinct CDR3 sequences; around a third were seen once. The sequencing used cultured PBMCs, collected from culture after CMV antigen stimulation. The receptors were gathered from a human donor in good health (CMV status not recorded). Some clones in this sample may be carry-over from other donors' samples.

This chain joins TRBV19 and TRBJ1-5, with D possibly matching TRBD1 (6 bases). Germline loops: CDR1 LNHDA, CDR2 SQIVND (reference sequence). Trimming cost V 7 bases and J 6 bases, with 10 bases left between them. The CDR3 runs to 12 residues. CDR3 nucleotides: TGTGCCAGTACTGGGGGCTTTCAGCCCCAGCATTTT. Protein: CASTGGFQPQHF.

The CDR3 nucleotides are TGTGCCAGCAGCCCAGACGTCGCCTCCTATAATTCACCCCTCCACTTT. It yields the protein CASSPDVASYNSPLHF. The chain has TRBV7-3 and TRBJ1-6, with D uncertain. Trimming removed 5 bases at V and 0 bases at J, with 11 bases between. This CDR3 is 16 amino acids long. The germline V gene has CDR1 SGHTA and CDR2 FQGTGA.

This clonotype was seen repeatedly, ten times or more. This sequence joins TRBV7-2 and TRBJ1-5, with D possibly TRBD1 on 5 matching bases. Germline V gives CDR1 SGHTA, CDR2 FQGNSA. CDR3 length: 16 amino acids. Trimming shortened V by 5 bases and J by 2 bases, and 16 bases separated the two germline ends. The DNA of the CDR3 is TGTGCCAGCAGCCTAGTCGGGGGAATAGGCAATCAGCCCCAGCATTTT. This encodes CASSLVGGIGNQPQHF.

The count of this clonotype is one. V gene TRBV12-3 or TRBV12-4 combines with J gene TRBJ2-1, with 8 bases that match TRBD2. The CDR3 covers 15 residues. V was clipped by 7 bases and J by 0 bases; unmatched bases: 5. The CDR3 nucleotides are TGTGCCAGCATGACTAGCGTAAGCTCCTACAATGAGCAGTTCTTC. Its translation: CASMTSVSSYNEQFF.

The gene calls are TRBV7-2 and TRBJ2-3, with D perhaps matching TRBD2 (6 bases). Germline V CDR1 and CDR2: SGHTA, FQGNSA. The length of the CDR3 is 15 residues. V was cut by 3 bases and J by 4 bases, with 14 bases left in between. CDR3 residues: CASSFLGLEADTQYF. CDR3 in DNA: TGTGCCAGCAGCTTCCTGGGACTTGAGGCAGATACGCAGTATTTT.

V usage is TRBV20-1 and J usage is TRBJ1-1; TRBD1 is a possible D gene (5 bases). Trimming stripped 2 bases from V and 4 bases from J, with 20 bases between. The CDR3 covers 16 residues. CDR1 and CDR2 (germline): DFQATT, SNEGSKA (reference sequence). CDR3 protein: CSARPPLRGVGTEAFF. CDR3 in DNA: TGCAGTGCTAGACCGCCTTTGAGGGGTGTGGGCACTGAAGCTTTCTTT.

For the CDR3, the DNA is TGTGCCAGCGGTCCAACAGGGGGGTCCTACAATGAGCAGTTCTTC. Translation: CASGPTGGSYNEQFF. The genes are TRBV28 and TRBJ2-1; 8 nucleotides line up with TRBD1. In germline, CDR1 is MDHEN, CDR2 SYDVKM. The CDR3 extends over 15 amino acids. V was pared by 8 bases and J by 1 base, with 7 bases of the junction left unmatched.

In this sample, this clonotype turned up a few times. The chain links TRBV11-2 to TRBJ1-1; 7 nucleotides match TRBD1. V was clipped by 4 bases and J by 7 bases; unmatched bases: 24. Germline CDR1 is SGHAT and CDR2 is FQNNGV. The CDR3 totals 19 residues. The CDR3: CASSSILSGQVRNSIEAFF. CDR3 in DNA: TGTGCCAGCAGCTCTATACTTTCCGGACAGGTCAGAAACTCTATTGAAGCTTTCTTT. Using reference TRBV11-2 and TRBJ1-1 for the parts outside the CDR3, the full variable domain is EAGVAQSPRYKIIEKRQSVAFWCNPISGHATLYWYQQILGQGPKLLIQFQNNGVVDDSQLPKDRFSAERLKGVDSTLKIQPAKLEDSAVYLCASSSILSGQVRNSIEAFFGQGTRLTVV.

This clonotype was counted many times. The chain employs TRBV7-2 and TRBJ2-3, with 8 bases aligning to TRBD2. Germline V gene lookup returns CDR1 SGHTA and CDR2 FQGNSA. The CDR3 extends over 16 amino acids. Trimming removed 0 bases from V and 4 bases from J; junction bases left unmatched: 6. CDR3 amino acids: CASSLARAGGSDTQYF. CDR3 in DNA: TGTGCCAGCAGCTTAGCACGGGCGGGAGGATCAGATACGCAGTATTTT.

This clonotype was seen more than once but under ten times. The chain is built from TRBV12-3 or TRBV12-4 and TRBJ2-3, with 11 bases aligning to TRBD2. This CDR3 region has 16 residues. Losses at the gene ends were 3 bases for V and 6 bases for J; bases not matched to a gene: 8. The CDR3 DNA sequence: TGTGCCAGCAGTTTTGGGGGACTAGCGGCCGGGGATACGCAGTATTTT. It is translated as CASSFGGLAAGDTQYF.

CDR3 bases: TGTGCCAGCATCCCCTCCCCCCCGGGACTGGGTCAAGAGACCCAGTACTTC. This encodes CASIPSPPGLGQETQYF. This rearrangement joins TRBV5-4 to TRBJ2-5; tentative D call: TRBD2 (6 bases). Trimming took 6 bases from V and 2 from J, leaving 23 bases between them. Looked up from germline, CDR1 is SGHNT and CDR2 is YYREEE (reference sequence). This CDR3 spans 17 amino acids. Complete variable domain (other parts from reference TRBV5-4 and TRBJ2-5): ETGVTQSPTHLIKTRGQQVTLRCSSQSGHNTVSWYQQALGQGPQFIFQYYREEENGRGNFPPRFSGLQFPNYSSELNVNALELDDSALYLCASIPSPPGLGQETQYFGPGTRLLVL.

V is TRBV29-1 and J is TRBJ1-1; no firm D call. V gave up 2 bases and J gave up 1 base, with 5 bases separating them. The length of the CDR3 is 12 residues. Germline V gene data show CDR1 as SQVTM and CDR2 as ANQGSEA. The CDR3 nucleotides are TGCAGCGTTGAACCCTGGAACACTGAAGCTTTCTTT. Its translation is CSVEPWNTEAFF.

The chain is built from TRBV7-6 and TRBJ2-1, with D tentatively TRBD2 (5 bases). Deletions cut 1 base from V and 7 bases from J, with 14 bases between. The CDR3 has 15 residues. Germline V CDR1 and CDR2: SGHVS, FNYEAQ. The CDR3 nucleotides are TGTGCCAGCAGCTTAGATGTAGGGAGTTGGAATGAGCAGTTCTTC. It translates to CASSLDVGSWNEQFF.

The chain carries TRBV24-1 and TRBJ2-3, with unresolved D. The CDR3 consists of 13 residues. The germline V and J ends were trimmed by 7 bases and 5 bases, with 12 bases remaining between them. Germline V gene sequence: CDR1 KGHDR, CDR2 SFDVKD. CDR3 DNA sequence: TGTGCCACCAGCCGGGTTGAGGTAGATACGCAGTATTTT. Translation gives CATSRVEVDTQYF.

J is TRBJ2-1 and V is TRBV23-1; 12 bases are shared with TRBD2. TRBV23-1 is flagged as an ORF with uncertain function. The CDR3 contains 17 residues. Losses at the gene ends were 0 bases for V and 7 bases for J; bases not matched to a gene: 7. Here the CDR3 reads CASSQSSLAGGGNEQFF. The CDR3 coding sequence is TGCGCCAGCAGTCAATCGTCCCTAGCGGGAGGGGGGAATGAGCAGTTCTTC.

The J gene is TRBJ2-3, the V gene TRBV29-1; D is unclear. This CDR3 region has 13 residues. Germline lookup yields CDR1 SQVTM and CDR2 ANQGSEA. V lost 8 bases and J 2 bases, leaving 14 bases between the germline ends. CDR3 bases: TGCAGCCATTCAGCACCCACCACAGATACGCAGTATTTT. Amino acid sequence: CSHSAPTTDTQYF.

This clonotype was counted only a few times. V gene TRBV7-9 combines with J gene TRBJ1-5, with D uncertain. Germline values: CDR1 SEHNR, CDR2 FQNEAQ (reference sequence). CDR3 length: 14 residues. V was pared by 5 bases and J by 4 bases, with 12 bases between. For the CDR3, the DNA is TGTGCCAGCAGCCTACCGGGTCGGAATCAGCCCCAGCATTTT. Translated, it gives CASSLPGRNQPQHF.

The CDR3 reads CASSLVTSLYEQYF. CDR3 bases: TGTGCCAGCAGTTTGGTTACATCGCTCTACGAGCAGTACTTC. The chain recombines TRBV6-2 or TRBV6-3 with TRBJ2-7, with D hard to call. The CDR3 runs 14 residues. Germline V gene lookup returns CDR1 MNHEY and CDR2 SVGEGT. V lost 4 bases and J lost 3, with 13 bases in between.

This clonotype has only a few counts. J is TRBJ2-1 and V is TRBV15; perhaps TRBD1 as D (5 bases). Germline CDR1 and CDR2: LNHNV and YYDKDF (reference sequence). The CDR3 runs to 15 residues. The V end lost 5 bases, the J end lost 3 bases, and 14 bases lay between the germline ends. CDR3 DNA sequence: TGTGCCACCAGCCGTGAATGGGGCGTCTACAATGAGCAGTTCTTC. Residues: CATSREWGVYNEQFF. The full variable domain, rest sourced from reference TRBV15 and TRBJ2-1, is DAMVIQNPRYQVTQFGKPVTLSCSQTLNHNVMYWYQQKSSQAPKLLFHYYDKDFNNEADTPDNFQSRRPNTSFCFLDIRSPGLGDTAMYLCATSREWGVYNEQFFGPGTRLTVL.

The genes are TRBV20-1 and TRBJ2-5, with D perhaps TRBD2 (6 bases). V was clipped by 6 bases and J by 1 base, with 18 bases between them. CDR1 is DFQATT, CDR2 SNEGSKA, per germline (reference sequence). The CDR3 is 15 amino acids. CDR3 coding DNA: TGCAGTGCCCTCTTTGTCCGCGGGATCCAAGAGACCCAGTACTTC. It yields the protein CSALFVRGIQETQYF.